The 2 T cell receptor beta chains given below trace back to one sample, sequenced in a study of blood T cell repertoires in COVID-19. The data were produced by immunoSEQ multiplex PCR, yet TCRdb's version contains in-frame clones alone and is incomplete. The table records some 350,000 clones, about 88% of them present only once. The material sequenced was peripheral blood. The receptors shown here come from a woman in her 70s with COVID-19, enrolled during active disease.

V is TRBV3-1 (or the pseudogene TRBV3-2) and J is TRBJ2-4, with TRBD1 identical over 7 bases. The germline CDR1 and CDR2 sequences are LGHDT and YNNKEL (reference sequence). The V segment lost 3 bases and the J segment 10 bases; nucleotides outside the gene matches: 3. This CDR3 region has 12 residues. The CDR3 sequence: CASSHTGEIQYF. In DNA, the CDR3 is TGTGCCAGCAGCCACACAGGGGAGATTCAGTACTTC.

CDR3 DNA sequence: TGTGCCAGCAGTTCAGCCGCGCGGACTAGGCAAGAGACCCAGTACTTC. It codes for CASSSAARTRQETQYF. This sequence joins TRBV28 and TRBJ2-5; TRBD2 aligns across 7 bases. This CDR3 is 16 amino acids long. V was clipped by 4 bases and J by 2 bases; unmatched bases: 10. Germline lookup yields CDR1 MDHEN and CDR2 SYDVKM.